This T cell receptor beta chain was identified in a study of blood T cell repertoires in COVID-19. Study overall: Spain, Italy and the United States supplied samples that represented acute and convalescent COVID-19. PBMCs, B-cell-depleted T cells, or T cells provided the cDNA or gDNA that made up the material.

Original handling: For nucleated cells, counts were estimated from reference gene primer amplification. Clones were read by immunoSEQ multiplex PCR, and TCRdb kept only the in-frame ones, dropping some. The V and J calls and clone size come from that table; D and trimming were worked out from the DNA. The sample contains roughly 250,000 clones, approximately 88% of which appear only once. The CDR3 runs to 15 residues. V was pared by 6 bases and J by 6 bases, with 17 bases between. The germline CDR1 and CDR2 sequences are MNHEY and SVGAGI. This clone was seen just once. The clonotype was recovered from a woman in her twenties or thirties with acute or convalescent COVID-19. The J gene is TRBJ2-2, the V gene TRBV6-5; D may be TRBD2 (5 bases). Material: peripheral blood. The CDR3 here is CASSPGKGRAGELFF. The CDR3 DNA follows: TGTGCCAGCAGCCCCGGTAAAGGGCGGGCCGGGGAGCTGTTTTTT.